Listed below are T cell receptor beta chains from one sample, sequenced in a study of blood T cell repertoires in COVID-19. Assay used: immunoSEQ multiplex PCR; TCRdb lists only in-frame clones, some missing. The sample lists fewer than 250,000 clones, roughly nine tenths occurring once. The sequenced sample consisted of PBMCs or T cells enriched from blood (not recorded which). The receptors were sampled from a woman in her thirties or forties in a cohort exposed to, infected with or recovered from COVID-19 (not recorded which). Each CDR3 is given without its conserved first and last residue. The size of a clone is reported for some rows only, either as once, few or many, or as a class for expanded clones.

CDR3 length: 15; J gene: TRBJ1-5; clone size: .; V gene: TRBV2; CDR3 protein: ASSKTYAGDSNQPQH
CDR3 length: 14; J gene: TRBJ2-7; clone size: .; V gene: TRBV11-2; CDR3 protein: ASSLDSRGRIHEQY
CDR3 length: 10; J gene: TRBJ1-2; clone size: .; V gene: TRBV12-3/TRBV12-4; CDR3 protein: ASSLRGYGYT
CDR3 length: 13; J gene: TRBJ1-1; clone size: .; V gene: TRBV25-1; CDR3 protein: ASSEYDGGGDEAF
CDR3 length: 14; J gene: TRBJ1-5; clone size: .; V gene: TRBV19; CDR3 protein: ASSRQGKGSNQPQH
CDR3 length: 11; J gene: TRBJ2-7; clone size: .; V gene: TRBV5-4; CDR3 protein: ASSHRDSYEQY
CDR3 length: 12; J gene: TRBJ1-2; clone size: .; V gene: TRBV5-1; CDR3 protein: ASSSPGQADGYT
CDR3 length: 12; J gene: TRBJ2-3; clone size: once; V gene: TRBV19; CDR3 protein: ASSILAGGDTQY
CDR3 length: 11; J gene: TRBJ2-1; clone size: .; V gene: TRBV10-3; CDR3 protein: ATGTPDGDEQF
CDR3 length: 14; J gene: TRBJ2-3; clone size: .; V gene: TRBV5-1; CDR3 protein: ASSLDGRGGVDTQY
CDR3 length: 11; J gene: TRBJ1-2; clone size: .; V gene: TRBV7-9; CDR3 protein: AERNGNNYGYT
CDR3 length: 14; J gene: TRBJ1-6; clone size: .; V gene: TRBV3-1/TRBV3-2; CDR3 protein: ASSQDAGILNSPLH
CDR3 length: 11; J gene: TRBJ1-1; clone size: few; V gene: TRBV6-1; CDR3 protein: ASSEAGGTEAF
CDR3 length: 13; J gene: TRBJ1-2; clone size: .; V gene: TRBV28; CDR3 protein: ASNTQNPQGFGYT
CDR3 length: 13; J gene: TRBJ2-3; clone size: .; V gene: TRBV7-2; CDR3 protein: ASSQQVGITDTQY
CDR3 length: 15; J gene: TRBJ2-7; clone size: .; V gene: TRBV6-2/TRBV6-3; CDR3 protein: ASSYSAGQLRSYEQY
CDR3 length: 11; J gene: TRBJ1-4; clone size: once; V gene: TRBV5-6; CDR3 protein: ASSLAKGKKLF
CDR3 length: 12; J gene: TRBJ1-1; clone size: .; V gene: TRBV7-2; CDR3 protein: ASSPPLGSTEAF
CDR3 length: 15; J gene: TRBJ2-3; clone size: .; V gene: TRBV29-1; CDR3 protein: SAGTSGRWVSPDTQY
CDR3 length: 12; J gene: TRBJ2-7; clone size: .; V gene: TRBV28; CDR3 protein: ASSLLSGSYEQY
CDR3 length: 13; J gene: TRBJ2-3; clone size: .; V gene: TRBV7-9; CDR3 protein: ASSSSGSSTDTQY
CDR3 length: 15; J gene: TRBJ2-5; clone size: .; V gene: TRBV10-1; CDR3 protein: ASSGSPRNREKETQY
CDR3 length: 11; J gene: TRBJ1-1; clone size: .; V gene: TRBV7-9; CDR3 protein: ASTKGGNTEAF
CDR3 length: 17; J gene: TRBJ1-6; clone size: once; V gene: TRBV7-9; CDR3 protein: ASSSGRRQGDPYNSPLH
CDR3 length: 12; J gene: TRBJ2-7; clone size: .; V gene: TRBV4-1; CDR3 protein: ASSHASGSYEQY
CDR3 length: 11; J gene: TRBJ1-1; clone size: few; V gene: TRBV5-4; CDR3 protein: ASSPTRGIEAF
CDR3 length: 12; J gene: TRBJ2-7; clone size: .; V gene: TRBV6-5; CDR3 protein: ASRSAGGTYEQY
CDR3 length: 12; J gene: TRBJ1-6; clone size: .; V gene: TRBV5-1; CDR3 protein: ASSRGQPDSPLH
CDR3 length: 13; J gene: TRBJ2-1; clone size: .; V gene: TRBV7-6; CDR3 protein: ASSLLPSGGNEQF
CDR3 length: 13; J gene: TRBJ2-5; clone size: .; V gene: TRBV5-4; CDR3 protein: ASSPRLADQETQY
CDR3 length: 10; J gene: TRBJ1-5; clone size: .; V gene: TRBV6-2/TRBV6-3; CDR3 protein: ASSPTGRPQH
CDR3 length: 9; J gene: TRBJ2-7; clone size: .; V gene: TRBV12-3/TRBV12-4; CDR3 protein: AQTGRHEQY
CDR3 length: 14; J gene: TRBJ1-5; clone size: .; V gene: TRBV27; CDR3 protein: ASSLFGQRGNQPQH
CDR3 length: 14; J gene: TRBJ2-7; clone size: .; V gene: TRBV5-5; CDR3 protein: ASSTGLAGVFYEQY
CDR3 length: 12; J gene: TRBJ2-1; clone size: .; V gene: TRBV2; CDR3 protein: ASSAYSAYNEQF
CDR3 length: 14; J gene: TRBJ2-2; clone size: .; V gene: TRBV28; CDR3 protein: ASSPTGTGTAGELF
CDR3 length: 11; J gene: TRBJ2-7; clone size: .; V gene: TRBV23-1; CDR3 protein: ASSQRQFYEQY
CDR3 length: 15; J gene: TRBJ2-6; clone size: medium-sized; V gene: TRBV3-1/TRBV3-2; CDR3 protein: ASSQDGTSSGANVLT
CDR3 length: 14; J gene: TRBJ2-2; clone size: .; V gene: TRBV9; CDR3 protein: ASSVVSGGNTGELF
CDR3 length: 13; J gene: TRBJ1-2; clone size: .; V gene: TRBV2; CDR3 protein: ASSEAAVPGFGYT
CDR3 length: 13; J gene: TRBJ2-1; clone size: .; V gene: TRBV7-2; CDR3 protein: ASSLGGGAYNEQF
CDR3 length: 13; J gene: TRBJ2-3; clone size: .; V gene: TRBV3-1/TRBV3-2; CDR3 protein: ASSQIAGGGDTQY
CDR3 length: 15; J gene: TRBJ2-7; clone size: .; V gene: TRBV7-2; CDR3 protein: ASSVPSQGAFSYEQY
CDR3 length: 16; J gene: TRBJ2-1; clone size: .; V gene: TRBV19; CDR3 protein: ASSAGTGGAGGYNEQF
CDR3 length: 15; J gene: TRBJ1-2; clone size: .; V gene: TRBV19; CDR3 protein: ASRKQGTNELWSGYT
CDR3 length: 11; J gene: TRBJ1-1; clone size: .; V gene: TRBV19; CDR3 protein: ASSYQGDTEAF
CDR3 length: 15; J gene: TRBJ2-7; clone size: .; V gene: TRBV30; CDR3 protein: AWSVSLRREATYEQY
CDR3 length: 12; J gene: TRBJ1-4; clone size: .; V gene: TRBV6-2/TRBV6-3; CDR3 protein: ASSQTVTNEKLF
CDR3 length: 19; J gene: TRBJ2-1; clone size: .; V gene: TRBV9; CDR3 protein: ASSSPRGQDAPSFSYNEQF
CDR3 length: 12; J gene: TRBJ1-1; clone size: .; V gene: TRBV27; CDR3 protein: ASAISRGDTEAF
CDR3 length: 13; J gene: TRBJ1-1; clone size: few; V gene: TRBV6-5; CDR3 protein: ASRYRAGVSTEAF
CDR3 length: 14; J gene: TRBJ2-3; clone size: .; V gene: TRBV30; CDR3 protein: AWSSGLAGARDTQY